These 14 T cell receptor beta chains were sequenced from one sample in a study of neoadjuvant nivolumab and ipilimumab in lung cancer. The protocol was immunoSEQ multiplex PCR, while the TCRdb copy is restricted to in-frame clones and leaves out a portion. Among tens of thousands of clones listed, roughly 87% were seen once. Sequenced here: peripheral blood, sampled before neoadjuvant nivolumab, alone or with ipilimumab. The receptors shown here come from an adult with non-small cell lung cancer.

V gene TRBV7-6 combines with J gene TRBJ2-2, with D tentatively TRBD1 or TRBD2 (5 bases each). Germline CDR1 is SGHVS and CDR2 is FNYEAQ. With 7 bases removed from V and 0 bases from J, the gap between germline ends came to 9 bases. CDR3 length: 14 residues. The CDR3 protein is CASKQGANTGELFF. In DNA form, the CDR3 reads TGTGCCAGCAAGCAGGGAGCGAACACCGGGGAGCTGTTTTTT.

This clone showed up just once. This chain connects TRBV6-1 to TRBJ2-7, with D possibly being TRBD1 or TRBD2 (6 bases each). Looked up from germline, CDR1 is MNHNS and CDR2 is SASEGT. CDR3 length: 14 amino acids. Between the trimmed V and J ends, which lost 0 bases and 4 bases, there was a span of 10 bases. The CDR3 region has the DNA TGTGCCAGCAGTGAAGCGGAGGGGGGATACGAGCAGTACTTC. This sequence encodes CASSEAEGGYEQYF.

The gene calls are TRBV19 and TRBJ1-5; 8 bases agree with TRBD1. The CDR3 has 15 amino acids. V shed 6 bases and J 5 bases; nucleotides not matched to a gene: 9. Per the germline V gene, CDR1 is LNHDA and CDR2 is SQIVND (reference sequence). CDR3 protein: CASSTTGGGDQPQHF. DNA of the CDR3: TGTGCCAGTAGCACAACAGGGGGAGGAGATCAGCCCCAGCATTTT.

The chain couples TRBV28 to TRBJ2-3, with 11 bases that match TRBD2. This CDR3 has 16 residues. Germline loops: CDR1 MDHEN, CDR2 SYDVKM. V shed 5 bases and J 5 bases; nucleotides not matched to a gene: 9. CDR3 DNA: TGTGCCAGCAGTGTCGTAGCGGGAGGGGGGCGAGATACGCAGTATTTT. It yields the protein CASSVVAGGGRDTQYF.

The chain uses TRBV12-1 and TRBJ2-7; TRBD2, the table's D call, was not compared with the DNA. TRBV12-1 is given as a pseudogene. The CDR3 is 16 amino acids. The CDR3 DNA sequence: TGTGCCAGCGAGGCAGTCCGGGACTCAAGCTCCTACGAGCAGTACTTC. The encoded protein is CASEAVRDSSSYEQYF.

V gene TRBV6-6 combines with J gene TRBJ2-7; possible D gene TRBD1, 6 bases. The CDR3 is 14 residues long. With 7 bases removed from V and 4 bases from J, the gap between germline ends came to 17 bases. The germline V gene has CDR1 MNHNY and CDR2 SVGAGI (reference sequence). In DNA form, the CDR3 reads TGTGCCAGCACCCTAACCGGGACAAAATACGAGCAGTACTTC. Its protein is CASTLTGTKYEQYF.

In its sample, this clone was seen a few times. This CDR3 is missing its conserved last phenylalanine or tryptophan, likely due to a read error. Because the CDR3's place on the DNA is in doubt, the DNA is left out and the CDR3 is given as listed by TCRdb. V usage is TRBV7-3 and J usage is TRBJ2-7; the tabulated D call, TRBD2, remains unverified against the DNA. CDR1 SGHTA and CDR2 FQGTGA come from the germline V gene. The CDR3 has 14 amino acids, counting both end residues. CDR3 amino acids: CASSLTLLAGGPTL.

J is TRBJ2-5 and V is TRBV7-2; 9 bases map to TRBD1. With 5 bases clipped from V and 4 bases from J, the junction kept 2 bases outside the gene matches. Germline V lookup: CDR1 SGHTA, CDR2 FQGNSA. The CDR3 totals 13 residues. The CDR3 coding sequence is TGTGCCAGCAGCCCGGACAGGGGAGAGACCCAGTACTTC. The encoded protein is CASSPDRGETQYF.

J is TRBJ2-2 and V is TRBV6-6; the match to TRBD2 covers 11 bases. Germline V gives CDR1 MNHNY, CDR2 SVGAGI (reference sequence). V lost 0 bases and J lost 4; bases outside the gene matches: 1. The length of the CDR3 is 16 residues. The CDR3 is CASSYSSGRGTGELFF. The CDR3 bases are TGTGCCAGCAGTTACTCTAGCGGGAGGGGCACCGGGGAGCTGTTTTTT.

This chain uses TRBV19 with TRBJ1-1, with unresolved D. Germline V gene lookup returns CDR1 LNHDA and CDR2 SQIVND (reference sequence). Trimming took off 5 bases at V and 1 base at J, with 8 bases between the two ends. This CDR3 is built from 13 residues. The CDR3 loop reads CASSPLGNTEAFF. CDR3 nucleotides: TGTGCCAGTAGTCCCCTAGGGAACACTGAAGCTTTCTTT.

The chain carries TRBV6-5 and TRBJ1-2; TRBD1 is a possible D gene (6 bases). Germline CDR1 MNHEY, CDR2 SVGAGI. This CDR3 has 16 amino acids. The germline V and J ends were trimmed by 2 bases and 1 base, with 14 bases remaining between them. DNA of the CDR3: TGTGCCAGCAGTTACGCCGGGGACACCTTTAACTATGGCTACACCTTC. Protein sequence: CASSYAGDTFNYGYTF.

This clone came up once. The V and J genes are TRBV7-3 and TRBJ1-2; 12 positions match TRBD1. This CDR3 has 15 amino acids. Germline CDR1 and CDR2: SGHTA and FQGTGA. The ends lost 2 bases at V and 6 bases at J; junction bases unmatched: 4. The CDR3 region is CASSLAGTGGDGYTF. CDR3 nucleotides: TGTGCCAGCAGCTTAGCCGGGACAGGGGGCGATGGCTACACCTTC.

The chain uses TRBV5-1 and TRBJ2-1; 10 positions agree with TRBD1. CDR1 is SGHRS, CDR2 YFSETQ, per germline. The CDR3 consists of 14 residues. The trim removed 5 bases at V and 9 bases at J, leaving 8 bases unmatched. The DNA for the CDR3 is TGCGCCAGCAGACTCTGGACAGGGGGGGGTGAGCAGTTCTTC. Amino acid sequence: CASRLWTGGGEQFF.

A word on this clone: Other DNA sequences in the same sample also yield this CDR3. The CDR3 is CASSPPGQGFYEQYF. CDR3 nucleotide sequence: TGTGCCAGCTCACCACCGGGACAGGGCTTCTACGAGCAGTACTTC. This rearrangement joins TRBV18 to TRBJ2-7, with 9 bases matching TRBD1. Germline V gene data show CDR1 as KGHSH and CDR2 as LQKENI. The length of the CDR3 is 15 residues. Germline trimming cut 0 bases from V and 3 bases from J; bases unmatched to any gene: 3.